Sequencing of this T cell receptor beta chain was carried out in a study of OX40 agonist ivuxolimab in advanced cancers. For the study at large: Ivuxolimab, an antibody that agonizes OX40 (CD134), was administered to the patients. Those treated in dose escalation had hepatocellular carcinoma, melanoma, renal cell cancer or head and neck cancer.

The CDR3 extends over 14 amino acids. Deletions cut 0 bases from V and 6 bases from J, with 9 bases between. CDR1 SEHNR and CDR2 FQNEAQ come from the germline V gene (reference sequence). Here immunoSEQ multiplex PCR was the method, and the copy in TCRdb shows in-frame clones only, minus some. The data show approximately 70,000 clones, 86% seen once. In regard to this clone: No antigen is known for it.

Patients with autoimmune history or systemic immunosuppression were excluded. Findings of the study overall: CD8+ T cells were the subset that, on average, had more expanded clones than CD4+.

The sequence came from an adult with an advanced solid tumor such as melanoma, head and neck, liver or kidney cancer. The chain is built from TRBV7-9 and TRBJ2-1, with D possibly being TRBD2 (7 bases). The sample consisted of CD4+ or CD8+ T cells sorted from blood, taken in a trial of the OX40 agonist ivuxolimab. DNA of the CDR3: TGTGCCAGCAGCTTAGCGGGGGGGCGCAATGAGCAGTTCTTC. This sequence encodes CASSLAGGRNEQFF.